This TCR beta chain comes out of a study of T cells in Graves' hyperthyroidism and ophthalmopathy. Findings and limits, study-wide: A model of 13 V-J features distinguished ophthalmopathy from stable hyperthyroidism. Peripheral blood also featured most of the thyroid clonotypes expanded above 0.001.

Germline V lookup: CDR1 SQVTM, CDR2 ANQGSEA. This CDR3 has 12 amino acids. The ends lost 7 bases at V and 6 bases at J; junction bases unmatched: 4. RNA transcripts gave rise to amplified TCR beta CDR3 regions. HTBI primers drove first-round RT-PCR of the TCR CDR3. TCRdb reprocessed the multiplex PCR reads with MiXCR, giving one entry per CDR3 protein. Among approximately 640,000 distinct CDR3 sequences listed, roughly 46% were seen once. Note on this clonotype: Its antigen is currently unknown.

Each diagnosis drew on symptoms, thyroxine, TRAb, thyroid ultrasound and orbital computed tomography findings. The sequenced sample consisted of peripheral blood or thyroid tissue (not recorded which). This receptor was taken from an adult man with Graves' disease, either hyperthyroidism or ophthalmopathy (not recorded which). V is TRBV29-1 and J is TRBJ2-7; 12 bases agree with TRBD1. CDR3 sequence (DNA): TGCAGCGGCGGGACAGGGGGCCTCGAGCAGTACTTC. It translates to CSGGTGGLEQYF.